This T cell receptor (beta chain) was documented in a study of blood T cells in healthy people across ages. The germline CDR1 and CDR2 sequences are SNHLY and FYNNEI. The CDR3 is 14 residues long. V was pared by 8 bases and J by 4 bases, with 17 bases between. This clonotype has more than one count but fewer than ten. The use of a sample-barcoded 5' primer and a J-beta primer mix characterized a second PCR of about 7 to 12 cycles. Each CDR3 protein gets one entry after TCRdb re-called the 5' RACE reads with MiXCR. Of 1.5 million to 1.9 million distinct CDR3 sequences in the sample, about 42% are singletons; the top ten hold approximately 4%.

The chain is built from TRBV2 and TRBJ1-2; the D gene is possibly TRBD1 (6 bases). Sequencing was carried out using blood. This receptor was identified in a woman under 30 in good health. The CDR3 is CASRDRLSFYGYTF. The CDR3 DNA follows: TGTGCCAGCCGCGACAGGCTGTCATTCTATGGCTACACCTTC.